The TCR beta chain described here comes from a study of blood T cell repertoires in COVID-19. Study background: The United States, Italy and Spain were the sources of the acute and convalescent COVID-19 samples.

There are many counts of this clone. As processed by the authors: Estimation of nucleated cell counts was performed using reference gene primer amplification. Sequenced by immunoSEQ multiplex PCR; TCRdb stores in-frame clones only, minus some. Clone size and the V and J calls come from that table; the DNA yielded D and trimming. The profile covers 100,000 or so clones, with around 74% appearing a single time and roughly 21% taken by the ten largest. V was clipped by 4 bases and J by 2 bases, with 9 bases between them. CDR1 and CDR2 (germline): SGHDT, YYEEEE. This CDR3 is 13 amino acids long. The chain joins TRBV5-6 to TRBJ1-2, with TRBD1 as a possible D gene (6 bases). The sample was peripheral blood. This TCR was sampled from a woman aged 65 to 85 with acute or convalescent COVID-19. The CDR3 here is CASSRDMNYGYTF. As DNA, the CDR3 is TGTGCCAGCAGCCGGGACATGAACTATGGCTACACCTTC.